Below are 27 T cell receptor beta chains sequenced from a single sample in a study of blood T cell repertoires in COVID-19 (dated by TCRdb to the early 2020s). Library generation was performed with the immunoSEQ multiplex PCR assay. This immuneACCESS table, as held by TCRdb, lists in-frame sequences with V and J called but not all clones. Of the missing ones, under half trace to an unresolved V gene in checked studies; the others have no known cause. Here the sample has fewer than 300,000 clones; approximately 87% occur a single time. The biggest ten clones account for more than 1.3% of the sample. Sequencing used peripheral blood. All receptors come from a middle-aged woman who had recovered from COVID-19.

This sequence joins TRBV6-1 and TRBJ1-6; no definite D call. The CDR3 extends over 12 amino acids. The germline V gene has CDR1 MNHNS and CDR2 SASEGT. Trimming stripped 2 bases from V and 9 bases from J, with 5 bases between. The CDR3 here is CASSESGSPLHF. CDR3 DNA sequence: TGTGCCAGCAGTGAATCGGGTTCACCCCTCCACTTT.

In the case of this clone: Other nucleotide sequences in the sample specify the same CDR3. The genes are TRBV9 and TRBJ1-1; tentative D call: TRBD1 (6 bases). In germline, CDR1 is SGDLS, CDR2 YYNGEE. Between the trimmed V and J ends, which lost 1 base and 4 bases, there was a span of 8 bases. CDR3 length equals 13 residues. As DNA, the CDR3 is TGTGCCAGCAGCGTAAGGGGGGGCACTGAAGCTTTCTTT. This translates into CASSVRGGTEAFF.

This clone appeared once. The V call is TRBV16, the J call TRBJ1-2; D ambiguous. CDR1 is KGHSY, CDR2 FQNENV, per germline. The CDR3 runs 17 residues. Trimming took off 0 bases at V and 2 bases at J, with 16 bases between the two ends. The CDR3 sequence: CASSQSRFNDGNYGYTF. Written as DNA, the CDR3 is TGTGCCAGCAGCCAATCTCGATTTAACGACGGGAACTATGGCTACACCTTC.

The J gene is TRBJ1-5, the V gene TRBV15; D is perhaps TRBD1 (5 bases). Germline loops: CDR1 LNHNV, CDR2 YYDKDF (reference sequence). Trimming took 3 bases from V and 4 from J, leaving 10 bases between them. The CDR3 is 14 amino acids. The CDR3 here is CATSRGGRNQPQHF. The DNA of the CDR3 is TGTGCCACCAGCAGGGGGGGGAGGAATCAGCCCCAGCATTTT.

This sequence joins TRBV5-4 and TRBJ1-2; D is unresolved. The CDR3 is made up of 15 amino acids. Germline CDR1 reads SGHNT; CDR2 reads YYREEE (reference sequence). Between the trimmed V and J ends, which lost 0 bases and 3 bases, there was a span of 12 bases. The DNA for the CDR3 is TGTGCCAGCAGCTTGGACGGGGTACGGTACTATGGCTACACCTTC. Translation gives CASSLDGVRYYGYTF.

This sequence joins TRBV27 and TRBJ2-1; a possible D gene is TRBD2 (5 bases). Trimming left V 5 bases short and J 10 bases short, with 18 bases between. The germline V gene encodes CDR1 MNHEY and CDR2 SMNVEV (reference sequence). The CDR3 has 14 residues. Here the CDR3 DNA reads TGTGCCAGCAGTCAAACTAGGCGGGTAAAGGAGCAGTTCTTC. It yields the protein CASSQTRRVKEQFF.

The chain has TRBV27 and TRBJ1-1; the D gene is possibly TRBD1 (5 bases). In germline, CDR1 is MNHEY, CDR2 SMNVEV (reference sequence). The CDR3 extends over 15 amino acids. V was trimmed by 1 base and J by 0 bases, leaving 9 bases between them. The CDR3 DNA is TGTGCCAGCAGTTTATTTGGGGGGATGAACACTGAAGCTTTCTTT. Translation gives CASSLFGGMNTEAFF.

This chain connects TRBV6-5 to TRBJ2-4, with 7 bases that match TRBD1. The CDR3 extends over 13 amino acids. V lost 4 bases, J lost 6 bases, and 3 bases stayed unmatched. The V gene's germline CDR1 is MNHEY and CDR2 SVGAGI. CDR3 bases: TGTGCCAGCAGTTTGGGGGACAGAAACATTCAGTACTTC. Protein sequence: CASSLGDRNIQYF.

V and J are TRBV7-3 and TRBJ1-1; 8 bases map to TRBD1. This CDR3 is 13 amino acids long. Losses at the gene ends were 4 bases for V and 5 bases for J; bases not matched to a gene: 3. Per germline, CDR1 SGHTA and CDR2 FQGTGA. The CDR3 is CASSSQGGTEAFF. In DNA form, the CDR3 reads TGTGCCAGCAGCTCACAGGGGGGGACTGAAGCTTTCTTT. Complete variable domain (other parts from reference TRBV7-3 and TRBJ1-1): GAGVSQTPSNKVTEKGKYVELRCDPISGHTALYWYRQSLGQGPEFLIYFQGTGAADDSGLPNDRFFAVRPEGSVSTLKIQRTERGDSAVYLCASSSQGGTEAFFGQGTRLTVV.

This chain connects TRBV7-2 to TRBJ1-6; D gene ambiguous. The V gene lost 3 bases and the J gene lost 8 bases, with 8 bases spanning the gap. The CDR3 has 13 residues. CDR1 and CDR2 (germline): SGHTA, FQGNSA. Here the CDR3 DNA reads TGTGCCAGCAGCTTCCGACATGATTCACCCCTCCACTTT. Translated: CASSFRHDSPLHF. The entire variable domain, with the rest obtained from reference TRBV7-2 and TRBJ1-6, is as follows: GAGVSQSPSNKVTEKGKDVELRCDPISGHTALYWYRQSLGQGLEFLIYFQGNSAPDKSGLPSDRFSAERTGGSVSTLTIQRTQQEDSAVYLCASSFRHDSPLHFGNGTRLTVT.

The J gene is TRBJ2-5, the V gene TRBV19; TRBD2 might be the D (6 bases). V dropped 3 bases and J dropped 7 bases, with 24 bases sitting between them. The CDR3 length is 17 residues. Per the germline V gene, CDR1 is LNHDA and CDR2 is SQIVND (reference sequence). The CDR3 sequence is CASSIRGGGLSMGTQYF. Here the CDR3 DNA reads TGTGCCAGTAGTATTAGGGGTGGAGGGCTAAGTATGGGGACCCAGTACTTC.

This rearrangement joins TRBV2 to TRBJ2-5; D ambiguous. This CDR3 is 14 amino acids long. V was clipped by 0 bases and J by 4 bases, with 9 bases between them. CDR1 is SNHLY and CDR2 is FYNNEI in the germline V gene. Here the CDR3 DNA reads TGTGCCAGCAGTGAAGCGCTTCCAGGAGAGACCCAGTACTTC. Translating it yields CASSEALPGETQYF.

This chain links TRBV23-1 with TRBJ1-3; weak D call: TRBD1 (5 bases). Being an ORF, TRBV23-1 has a function that is uncertain. The CDR3 is 17 residues long. Trimming left V 7 bases short and J 0 bases short, with 19 bases between. The CDR3 coding sequence is TGCGCCAGCAAGCCCGGAGGGGAGGACATCTCTGGAAACACCATATATTTT. Protein sequence: CASKPGGEDISGNTIYF.

V usage is TRBV7-9 and J usage is TRBJ2-4; D is unclear. This CDR3 comprises 16 residues. Germline values: CDR1 SEHNR, CDR2 FQNEAQ (reference sequence). V was pared by 5 bases and J by 5 bases, with 19 bases between. The CDR3 DNA reads TGTGCCAGCAGCACTCAAGACACCGAACCCGAAAACATTCAGTACTTC. The encoded protein is CASSTQDTEPENIQYF.

V and J are TRBV11-2 and TRBJ1-2, with D hard to call. The CDR3 runs to 13 residues. In germline, CDR1 is SGHAT, CDR2 FQNNGV. V lost 0 bases to trimming and J lost 5 bases, with 7 bases between them. The CDR3 sequence is CASSLDYMYGYTF. CDR3 DNA: TGTGCCAGCAGCTTAGATTACATGTATGGCTACACCTTC.

This chain links TRBV21-1 with TRBJ2-3; TRBD2 was called by the table and not checked on the DNA. TRBV21-1 is tagged as a pseudogene. There are 16 residues in the CDR3. The CDR3 sequence: CASSPIGGTGVDTQYF. For the CDR3, the DNA is TGTGCCAGCAGCCCCATCGGGGGGACGGGAGTAGATACGCAGTATTTT.

The V call is TRBV7-9, the J call TRBJ1-4; D not resolved. V was trimmed by 4 bases and J by 0 bases, leaving 12 bases between them. This CDR3 is 16 amino acids long. CDR1 is SEHNR and CDR2 is FQNEAQ in the germline V gene (reference sequence). The CDR3 reads CASSSRAVATNEKLFF. In DNA, the CDR3 is TGTGCCAGCAGCTCGCGGGCAGTTGCAACTAATGAAAAACTGTTTTTT.

The J gene is TRBJ2-3, the V gene TRBV5-4; 10 positions agree with TRBD2. The CDR3 contains 15 residues. V lost 4 bases to trimming and J lost 8 bases; unmatched junction nucleotides: 10. Germline-derived CDR1 and CDR2 are SGHNT and YYREEE (reference sequence). The CDR3, as DNA: TGTGCCAGCAGCCAACTTAGCGGGGGGCCAGGTACGCAGTATTTT. Translation gives CASSQLSGGPGTQYF.

The gene calls are TRBV6-5 and TRBJ1-1; 8 bases map to TRBD1. Germline values: CDR1 MNHEY, CDR2 SVGAGI. This CDR3 spans 16 amino acids. V shed 3 bases, J shed 1 base, and the junction held 7 bases outside the gene matches. Here the CDR3 reads CASSYGPGQANTEAFF. CDR3 DNA: TGTGCCAGCAGTTATGGCCCGGGACAGGCGAACACTGAAGCTTTCTTT.

The V gene is TRBV18, the J gene TRBJ1-4, with D possibly TRBD1 on 6 matching bases. This CDR3 has 14 amino acids. The germline gives CDR1 KGHSH, CDR2 LQKENI. V was clipped by 3 bases and J by 8 bases, with 13 bases between them. The CDR3 here is CASSPRGTYEKLFF. The CDR3 region has the DNA TGTGCCAGCTCACCGCGAGGGACATACGAAAAACTGTTTTTT.

The rearrangement uses TRBV21-1 and TRBJ2-5; TRBD2 reflects the table's D call only, with no check against the DNA. TRBV21-1 is a pseudogene locus. The CDR3 covers 17 residues. The CDR3 is CASSKVARGGYQETQYF. CDR3 bases: TGTGCCAGCAGCAAAGTCGCGAGGGGAGGCTACCAAGAGACCCAGTACTTC.

The chain couples TRBV27 to TRBJ2-5; TRBD2 aligns across 9 bases. J was trimmed by 4 bases and V by 5 bases; bases with no gene match: 5. The germline CDR1 and CDR2 sequences are MNHEY and SMNVEV (reference sequence). There are 14 residues in the CDR3. The CDR3 region is CASSLLAGSETQYF. CDR3 coding DNA: TGTGCCAGCAGTCTACTAGCGGGTTCAGAGACCCAGTACTTC.

The chain uses TRBV9 and TRBJ2-1, with 8 bases matching TRBD2. The CDR3 is made up of 16 amino acids. Trimming removed 0 bases from V and 9 bases from J; junction bases left unmatched: 11. The V gene's germline CDR1 is SGDLS and CDR2 YYNGEE. CDR3 in amino acids: CASSVAPGGSGGEQFF. The CDR3 DNA is TGTGCCAGCAGCGTAGCACCCGGAGGGAGCGGGGGTGAGCAGTTCTTC.

The chain joins TRBV9 to TRBJ2-3, with D hard to call. Trimming shortened V by 0 bases and J by 1 base, and 6 bases separated the two germline ends. The CDR3 is made up of 14 amino acids. Germline values: CDR1 SGDLS, CDR2 YYNGEE. The CDR3 DNA reads TGTGCCAGCAGCGTAGTCCCTGGCACAGATACGCAGTATTTT. It specifies CASSVVPGTDTQYF.

The chain recombines TRBV19 with TRBJ1-6, with D possibly being TRBD1 (6 bases). V shed 3 bases and J shed 8 bases, with 14 bases lying between them. Looked up from germline, CDR1 is LNHDA and CDR2 is SQIVND (reference sequence). The CDR3 totals 15 residues. CDR3 in amino acids: CASSIELRGYSPLHF. CDR3 DNA: TGTGCCAGTAGTATTGAGCTGAGGGGGTATTCACCCCTCCACTTT.

The chain carries TRBV16 and TRBJ1-1; TRBD1 matches 7 bases. The junction had 8 bases not matched to a gene; V was cut back by 8 bases and J by 2 bases. Per the germline V gene, CDR1 is KGHSY and CDR2 is FQNENV. This CDR3 is built from 14 residues. The CDR3 spells CASADRYGNTEAFF. In DNA form, the CDR3 reads TGTGCCAGCGCGGACAGGTACGGAAACACTGAAGCTTTCTTT.

The chain is built from TRBV7-7 and TRBJ2-2; TRBD2 is a possible D gene (5 bases). Germline V gives CDR1 SSHAT, CDR2 FNYEAQ (reference sequence). The V end lost 5 bases, the J end lost 4 bases, and 14 bases lay between the germline ends. The CDR3 spans 15 residues. CDR3 sequence (DNA): TGTGCCAGCAGCCCGGGAACGGGTGGCACCGGGGAGCTGTTTTTT. Residues: CASSPGTGGTGELFF.